This T cell receptor (beta chain) was retrieved from a study of T cells expressing NK-cell markers. About the research overall: Seven donors tested HCMV-seropositive and one tested seronegative among the eight sequenced.

Findings of the study overall: Also leading the CD3+CD56-NKG2C+ fraction in a handful of donors were these clonotypes.

Germline-derived CDR1 and CDR2 are MNHEY and SVGAGI. The CDR3 length is 14 residues. A note on this clonotype: Its target is unknown.

Reanalyzing the 5' RACE reads, TCRdb keeps one entry per CDR3 protein, without DNA. The sample shows 400,000 or so distinct CDR3 sequences, and roughly 10% sits with its ten largest clones. The receptor was isolated from a woman aged 45-65 years in good health. The chain couples TRBV6-5 to TRBJ2-5; TCRdb designates TRBD2, a call that cannot be tested without DNA. The specimen sequenced was blood T cells: a sorted CD56 or NKG2C T cell subset, CD4+ or CD8+ T cells, or bulk PBMC T cells (not recorded which). The CDR3 reads CASSTQTRGGVQYF.